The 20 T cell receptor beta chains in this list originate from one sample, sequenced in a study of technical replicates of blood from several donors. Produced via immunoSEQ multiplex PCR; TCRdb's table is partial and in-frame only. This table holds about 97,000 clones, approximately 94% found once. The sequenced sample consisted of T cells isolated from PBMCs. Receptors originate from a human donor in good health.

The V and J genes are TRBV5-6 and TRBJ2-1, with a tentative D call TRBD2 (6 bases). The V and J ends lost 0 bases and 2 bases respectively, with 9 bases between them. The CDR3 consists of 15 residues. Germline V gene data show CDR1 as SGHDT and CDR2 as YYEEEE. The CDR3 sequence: CASSLELAPYNEQFF. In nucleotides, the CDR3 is TGTGCCAGCAGCTTGGAACTAGCTCCCTACAATGAGCAGTTCTTC.

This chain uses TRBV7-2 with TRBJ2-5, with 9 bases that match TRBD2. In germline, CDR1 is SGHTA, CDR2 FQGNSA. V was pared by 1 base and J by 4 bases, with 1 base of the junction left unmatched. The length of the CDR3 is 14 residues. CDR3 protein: CASSLGLAVETQYF. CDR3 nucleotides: TGTGCCAGCAGCTTAGGACTAGCGGTAGAGACCCAGTACTTC.

As DNA, the CDR3 is TGTGCCAGCAGTTTGTCGAGCGGGACCTACGAGCAGTACTTC. This gives the protein CASSLSSGTYEQYF. The chain recombines TRBV6-6 with TRBJ2-7; TRBD2 aligns across 7 bases. Germline-derived CDR1 and CDR2 are MNHNY and SVGAGI (reference sequence). This CDR3 is 14 amino acids long. The trim removed 4 bases at V and 2 bases at J, leaving 5 bases unmatched.

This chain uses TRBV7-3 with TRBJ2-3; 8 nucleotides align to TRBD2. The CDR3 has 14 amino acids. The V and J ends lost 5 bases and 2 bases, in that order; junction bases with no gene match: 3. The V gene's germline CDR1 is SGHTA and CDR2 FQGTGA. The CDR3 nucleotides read TGTGCCAGCAGCCCCGGGGGGGCCACAGATACGCAGTATTTT. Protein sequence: CASSPGGATDTQYF. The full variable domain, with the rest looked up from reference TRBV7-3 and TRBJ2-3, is GAGVSQTPSNKVTEKGKYVELRCDPISGHTALYWYRQSLGQGPEFLIYFQGTGAADDSGLPNDRFFAVRPEGSVSTLKIQRTERGDSAVYLCASSPGGATDTQYFGPGTRLTVL.

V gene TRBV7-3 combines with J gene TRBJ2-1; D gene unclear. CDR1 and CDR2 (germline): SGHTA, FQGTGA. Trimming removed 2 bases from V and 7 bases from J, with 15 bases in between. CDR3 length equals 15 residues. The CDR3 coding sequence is TGTGCCAGCAGCTTATCAAGCTCGAAGCTAAATGAGCAGTTCTTC. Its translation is CASSLSSSKLNEQFF.

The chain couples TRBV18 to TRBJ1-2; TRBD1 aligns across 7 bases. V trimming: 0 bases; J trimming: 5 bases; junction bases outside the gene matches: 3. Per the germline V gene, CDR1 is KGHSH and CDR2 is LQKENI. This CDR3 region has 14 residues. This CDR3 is CASSPPDRTYGYTF. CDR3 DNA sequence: TGTGCCAGCTCACCACCGGACAGGACTTATGGCTACACCTTC.

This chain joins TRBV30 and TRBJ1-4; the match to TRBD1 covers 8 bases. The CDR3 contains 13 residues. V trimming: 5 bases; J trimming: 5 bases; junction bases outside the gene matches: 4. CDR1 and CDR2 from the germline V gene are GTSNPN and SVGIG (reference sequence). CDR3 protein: CAWATGANEKLFF. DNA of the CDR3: TGTGCCTGGGCGACAGGGGCAAATGAAAAACTGTTTTTT.

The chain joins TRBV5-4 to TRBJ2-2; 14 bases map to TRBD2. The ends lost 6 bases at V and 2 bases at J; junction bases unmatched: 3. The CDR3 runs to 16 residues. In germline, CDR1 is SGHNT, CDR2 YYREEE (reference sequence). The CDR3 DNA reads TGTGCCAGCATCGGGACTAGCGGGAGAAACACCGGGGAGCTGTTTTTT. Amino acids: CASIGTSGRNTGELFF.

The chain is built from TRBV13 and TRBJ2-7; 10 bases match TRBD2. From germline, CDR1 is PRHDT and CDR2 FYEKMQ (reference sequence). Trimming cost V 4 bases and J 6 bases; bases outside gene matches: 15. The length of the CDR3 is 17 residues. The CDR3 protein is CASSSDDGLAGDSEQYF. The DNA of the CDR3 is TGTGCCAGCAGCTCAGACGATGGCCTAGCGGGAGACTCCGAGCAGTACTTC.

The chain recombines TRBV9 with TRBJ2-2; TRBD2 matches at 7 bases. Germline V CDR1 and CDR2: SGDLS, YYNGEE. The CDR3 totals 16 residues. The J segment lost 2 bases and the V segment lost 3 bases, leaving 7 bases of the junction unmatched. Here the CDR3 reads CASSGGLAVNTGELFF. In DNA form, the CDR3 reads TGTGCCAGCAGCGGCGGGCTAGCGGTTAACACCGGGGAGCTGTTTTTT.

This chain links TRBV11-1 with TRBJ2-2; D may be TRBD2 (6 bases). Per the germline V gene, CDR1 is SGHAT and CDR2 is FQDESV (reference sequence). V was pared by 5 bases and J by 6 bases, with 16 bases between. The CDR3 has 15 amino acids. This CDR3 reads CASSPGLGGAGELFF. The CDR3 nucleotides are TGTGCCAGCAGCCCTGGTTTGGGGGGAGCCGGGGAGCTGTTTTTT.

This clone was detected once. CDR3 coding DNA: TGTGCCATCAGTGCAGGGCGGGAGCAGTTCAATGAGCAGTTCTTC. Translated: CAISAGREQFNEQFF. The rearrangement links TRBV10-3 to TRBJ2-1; 7 bases match TRBD2. The CDR3 length is 15 residues. The junction had 9 bases not matched to a gene; V was cut back by 4 bases and J by 6 bases. Per germline, CDR1 ENHRY and CDR2 SYGVKD.

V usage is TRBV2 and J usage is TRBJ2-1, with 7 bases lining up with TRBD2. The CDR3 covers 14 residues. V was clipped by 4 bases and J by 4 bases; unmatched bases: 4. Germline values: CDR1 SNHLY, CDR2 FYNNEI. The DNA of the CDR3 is TGTGCCAGCAGTGGCCGGGAGGTTTACAATGAGCAGTTCTTC. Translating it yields CASSGREVYNEQFF.

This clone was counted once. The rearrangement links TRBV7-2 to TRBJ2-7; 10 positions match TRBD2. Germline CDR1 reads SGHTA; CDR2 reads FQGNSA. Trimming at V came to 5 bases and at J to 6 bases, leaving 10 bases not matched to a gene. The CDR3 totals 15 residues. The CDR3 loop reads CASSRTLAGIGEQYF. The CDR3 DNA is TGTGCCAGCAGCCGCACACTAGCGGGAATTGGCGAGCAGTACTTC.

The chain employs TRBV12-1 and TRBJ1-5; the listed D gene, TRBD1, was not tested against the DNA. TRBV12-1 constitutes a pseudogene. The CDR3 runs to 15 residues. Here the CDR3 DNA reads TGTGCCAGCAGCTTTAAACGACAGGGCAATCAGCCCCAGCATTTT. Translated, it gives CASSFKRQGNQPQHF.

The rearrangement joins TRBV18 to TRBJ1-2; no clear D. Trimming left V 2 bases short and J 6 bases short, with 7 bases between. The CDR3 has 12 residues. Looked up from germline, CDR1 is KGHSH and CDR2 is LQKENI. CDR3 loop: CASSPSGDGYTF. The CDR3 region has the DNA TGTGCCAGCTCACCATCCGGGGATGGCTACACCTTC.

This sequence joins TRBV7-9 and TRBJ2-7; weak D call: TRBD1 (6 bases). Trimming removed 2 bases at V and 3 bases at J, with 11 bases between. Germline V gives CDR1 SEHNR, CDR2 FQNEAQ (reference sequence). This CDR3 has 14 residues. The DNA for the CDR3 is TGTGCCAGCAGCTTATCACAGGGAAACTACGAGCAGTACTTC. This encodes CASSLSQGNYEQYF.

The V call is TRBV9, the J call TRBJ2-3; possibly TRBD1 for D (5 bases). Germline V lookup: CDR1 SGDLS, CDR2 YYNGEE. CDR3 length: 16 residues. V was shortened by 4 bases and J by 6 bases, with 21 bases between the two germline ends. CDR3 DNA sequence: TGTGCCAGCAGCACAGGTACAGGCAGCCTTTCCGATACGCAGTATTTT. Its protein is CASSTGTGSLSDTQYF.

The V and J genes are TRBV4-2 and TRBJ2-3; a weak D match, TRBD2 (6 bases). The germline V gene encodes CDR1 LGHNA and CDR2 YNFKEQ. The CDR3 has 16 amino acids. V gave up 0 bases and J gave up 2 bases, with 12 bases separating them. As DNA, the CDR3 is TGTGCCAGCAGCCAAGATGCTAGCGTGAACACAGATACGCAGTATTTT. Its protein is CASSQDASVNTDTQYF.

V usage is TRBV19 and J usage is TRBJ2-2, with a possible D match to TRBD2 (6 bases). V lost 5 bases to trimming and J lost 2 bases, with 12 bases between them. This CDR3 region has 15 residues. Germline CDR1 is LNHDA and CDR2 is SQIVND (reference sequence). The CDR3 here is CASSWAGTNTGELFF. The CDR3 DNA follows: TGTGCCAGTAGTTGGGCAGGGACTAACACCGGGGAGCTGTTTTTT.